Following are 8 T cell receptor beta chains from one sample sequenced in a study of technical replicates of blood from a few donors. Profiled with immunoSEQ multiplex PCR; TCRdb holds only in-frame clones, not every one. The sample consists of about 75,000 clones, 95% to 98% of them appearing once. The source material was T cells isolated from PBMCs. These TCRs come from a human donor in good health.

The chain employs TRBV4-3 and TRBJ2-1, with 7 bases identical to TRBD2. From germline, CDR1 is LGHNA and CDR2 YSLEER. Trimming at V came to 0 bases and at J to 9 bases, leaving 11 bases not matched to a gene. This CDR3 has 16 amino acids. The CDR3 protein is CASSQDSPAGLVEQFF. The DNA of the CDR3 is TGCGCCAGCAGCCAAGATAGCCCAGCGGGATTGGTTGAGCAGTTCTTC.

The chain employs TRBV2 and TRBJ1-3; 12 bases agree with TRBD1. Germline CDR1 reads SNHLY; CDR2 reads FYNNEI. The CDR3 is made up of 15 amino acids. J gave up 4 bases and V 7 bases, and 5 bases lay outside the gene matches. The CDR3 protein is CASTGQGAPGNTIYF. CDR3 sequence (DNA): TGTGCCAGCACGGGACAGGGGGCGCCGGGAAACACCATATATTTT.

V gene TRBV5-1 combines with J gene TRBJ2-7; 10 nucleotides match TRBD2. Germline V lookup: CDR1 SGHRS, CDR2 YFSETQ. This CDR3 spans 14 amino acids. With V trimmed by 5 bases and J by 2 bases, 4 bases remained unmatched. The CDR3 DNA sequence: TGCGCCAGCAGTTCAGCGGGAGGGCCCTACGAGCAGTACTTC. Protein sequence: CASSSAGGPYEQYF.

As DNA, the CDR3 is TGTGCCTGGGAAGGACATAAGTCATTGACCCACCCGGGAGCTATCTACAATGAGCAGTTCTTC. It encodes CAWEGHKSLTHPGAIYNEQFF. V gene TRBV30 combines with J gene TRBJ2-1; D perhaps matches TRBD2 (6 bases). The ends were cut back, 5 bases at V and 3 bases at J, with 35 bases in the middle. CDR1 and CDR2 from the germline V gene are GTSNPN and SVGIG (reference sequence). The CDR3 runs to 21 residues.

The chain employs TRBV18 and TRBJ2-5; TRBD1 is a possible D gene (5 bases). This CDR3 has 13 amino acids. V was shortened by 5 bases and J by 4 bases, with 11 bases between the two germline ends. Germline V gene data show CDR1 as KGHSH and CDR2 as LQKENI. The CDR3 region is CASSWQGLETQYF. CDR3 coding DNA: TGTGCCAGCTCATGGCAGGGTTTAGAGACCCAGTACTTC.

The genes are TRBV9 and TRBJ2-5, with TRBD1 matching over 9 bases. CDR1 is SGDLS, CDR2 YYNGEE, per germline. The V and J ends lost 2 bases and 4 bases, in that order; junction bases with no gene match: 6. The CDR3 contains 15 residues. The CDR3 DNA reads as TGTGCCAGCAGCGTTCGGGACAGGGTTACAGAGACCCAGTACTTC. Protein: CASSVRDRVTETQYF.

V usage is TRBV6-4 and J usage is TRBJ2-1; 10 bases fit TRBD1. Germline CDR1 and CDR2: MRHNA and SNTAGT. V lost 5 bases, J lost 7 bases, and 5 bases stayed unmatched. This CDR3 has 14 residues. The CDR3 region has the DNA TGTGCCAGCAGTAGACAGGGGGCCATGAATGAGCAGTTCTTC. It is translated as CASSRQGAMNEQFF.

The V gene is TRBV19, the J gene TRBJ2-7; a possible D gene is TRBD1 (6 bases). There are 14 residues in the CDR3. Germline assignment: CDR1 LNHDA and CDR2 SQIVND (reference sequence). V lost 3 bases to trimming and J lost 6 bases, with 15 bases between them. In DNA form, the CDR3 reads TGTGCCAGTAGTATGGGTCAGGGGATTAGCGAGCAGTACTTC. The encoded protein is CASSMGQGISEQYF.